A selection of T cell receptor beta chains follows, all from one sample in a study of blood T cell repertoires in COVID-19. The method was immunoSEQ multiplex PCR; TCRdb's version includes in-frame clones alone and lacks a portion of them. The sample records 70,000 to 100,000 clones, roughly 90% being singletons. The sample comprised peripheral blood. These receptors were collected from a middle-aged man with COVID-19, enrolled during active disease. Both conserved end residues are part of each CDR3. D genes are given only for firm matches. The size field is filled for only some rows; it gives once, few, many or a size class.

TRBJ2-7 | TRBV2 | TRBD1 | once | CASSGRQGEIYEQYF | TGTGCCAGCAGCGGTAGACAGGGGGAGATCTACGAGCAGTACTTC
TRBJ2-1 | TRBV4-2 | TRBD1 | once | CASSHNRGIYNEQFF | TGTGCCAGCAGCCATAACAGGGGAATCTACAATGAGCAGTTCTTC
TRBJ1-6 | TRBV3-1/TRBV3-2 | - | - | CASSQVAGGNSPLHF | TGTGCCAGCAGCCAAGTGGCAGGAGGGAATTCACCCCTCCACTTT
TRBJ2-7 | TRBV6-1 | - | - | CASSGSGALGTYEQYF | TGTGCCAGCAGTGGTTCAGGGGCCTTGGGAACCTACGAGCAGTACTTC
TRBJ2-2 | TRBV10-3 | - | few | CAISDPGDPGHTGELFF | TGTGCCATCAGTGACCCGGGGGACCCGGGGCACACCGGGGAGCTGTTTTTT
TRBJ2-5 | TRBV5-1 | TRBD1 | - | CASSSGQPRETQYF | TGCGCCAGCAGCTCGGGACAGCCTAGGGAGACCCAGTACTTC
TRBJ1-1 | TRBV2 | - | - | CASGGHGLNTEAFF | TGTGCATCGGGGGGACACGGACTGAACACTGAAGCTTTCTTT
TRBJ2-7 | TRBV28 | - | - | CASMGRIRGERQYF | TGTGCCAGCATGGGGAGGATTAGAGGAGAGCGGCAGTACTTC
TRBJ2-7 | TRBV9 | - | - | CASSATTVSYEQYF | TGTGCCAGCAGCGCTACGACAGTCTCCTACGAGCAGTACTTC
TRBJ2-3 | TRBV5-4 | TRBD2 | once | CASSLAGTSGGYSTDTQYF | TGTGCCAGCAGCTTGGCCGGGACTAGCGGGGGATATAGCACAGATACGCAGTATTTT
TRBJ1-6 | TRBV27 | - | - | CASSFLGTRTFSPLHF | TGTGCCAGCAGTTTTCTGGGCACGAGGACTTTTTCACCCCTCCACTTT
TRBJ2-5 | TRBV15 | TRBD1 | - | CATSRKGQGQETQYF | TGTGCCACCAGCAGAAAAGGACAGGGTCAAGAGACCCAGTACTTC
TRBJ1-6 | TRBV7-9 | - | - | CASSQSRVYNSPLHF | TGTGCCAGCAGCCAGTCCAGGGTTTATAATTCACCCCTCCACTTT
TRBJ1-4 | TRBV9 | - | - | CASSVQSTNEKLFF | TGTGCCAGCAGCGTACAAAGCACGAATGAAAAACTGTTTTTT
TRBJ1-1 | TRBV27 | - | - | CASSSPSLSTEAFF | TGTGCCAGCAGTTCCCCCTCACTTAGCACTGAAGCTTTCTTT
TRBJ2-7 | TRBV2 | TRBD1 | - | CASSLGQVNLYEQYF | TGTGCCAGCAGTTTGGGACAGGTTAACCTCTACGAGCAGTACTTC